This TCR beta chain derives from a study of shared clonotypes between healthy human individuals. TCRdb's copy holds only in-frame clones and misses some; the assay was immunoSEQ multiplex PCR. The top ten hold 12% of the sample, which has a few hundred thousand clones, around 81% seen once. Remarks on this clone: What it binds is not known.

The study, taken as a whole, reports: The genetic and exposure-history diversity represented was limited by few donors.

Germline V CDR1 and CDR2: MNHEY, SVGAGI. CDR3 size: 15 residues. Trimming took 7 bases from V and 4 from J; bases not matched to a gene: 9. Specimen: PBMCs. The TCR originated in a woman aged 40 to 49 in good health. Some clones in this sample may be carry-over from other donors' samples. This sequence joins TRBV6-5 and TRBJ2-4; 8 nucleotides match TRBD2. DNA for the CDR3: TGTGCCAGCAACAGACCCACTAGCGGAAAAAACATTCAGTACTTC. It yields the protein CASNRPTSGKNIQYF.